This T cell receptor beta chain came from a study of T cells after yellow fever vaccination. Study information: Libraries from low-cell-number fractions were prepared with the SMART-Seq v4 Ultra Low Input RNA kit.

At least ten counts were recorded for this clonotype. Its cognate antigen is unknown. Overall study results and limits: A weaker secondary response peaked on day 5, the primary on day 15. Reappearance after the booster was seen for most primary-vaccination clones, at approximately 97% CD4 and around 88% CD8.

Germline-derived CDR1 and CDR2 are MNHEY and SVGAGI. This CDR3 spans 15 amino acids. V shed 3 bases, J shed 3 bases, and the junction held 8 bases outside the gene matches. A single record per CDR3 protein comes from TCRdb applying MiXCR to the 5' RACE reads. The profile covers about 49,000 distinct CDR3 sequences, with roughly 7.5% appearing a single time and 25% to 35% taken by the ten largest. V usage is TRBV6-5 and J usage is TRBJ2-7, with 7 nucleotides matching TRBD2. The sequences come from CD8+ T cells sorted from PBMCs, collected more than 13 days after the first yellow fever vaccination. The sequence came from a man aged 18 to 35 who received the YFV17D yellow fever vaccine. CDR3 protein: CASSYSGTTHYEQYF. The DNA of the CDR3 is TGTGCCAGCAGTTATTCCGGGACTACGCACTACGAGCAGTACTTC.